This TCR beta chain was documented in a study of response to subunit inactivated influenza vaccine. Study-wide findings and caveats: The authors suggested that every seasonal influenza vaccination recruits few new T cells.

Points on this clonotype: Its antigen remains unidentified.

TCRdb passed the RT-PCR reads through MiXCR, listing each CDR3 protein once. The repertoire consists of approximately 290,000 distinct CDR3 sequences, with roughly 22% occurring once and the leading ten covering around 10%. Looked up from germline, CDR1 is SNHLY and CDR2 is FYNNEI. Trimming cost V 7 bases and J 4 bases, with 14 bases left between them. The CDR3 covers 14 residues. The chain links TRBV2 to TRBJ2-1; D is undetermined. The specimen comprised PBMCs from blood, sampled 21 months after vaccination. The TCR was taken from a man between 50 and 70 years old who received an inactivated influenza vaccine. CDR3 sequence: CASMASGLYNEQFF. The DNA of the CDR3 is TGTGCCAGCATGGCCTCCGGGTTGTACAATGAGCAGTTCTTC.